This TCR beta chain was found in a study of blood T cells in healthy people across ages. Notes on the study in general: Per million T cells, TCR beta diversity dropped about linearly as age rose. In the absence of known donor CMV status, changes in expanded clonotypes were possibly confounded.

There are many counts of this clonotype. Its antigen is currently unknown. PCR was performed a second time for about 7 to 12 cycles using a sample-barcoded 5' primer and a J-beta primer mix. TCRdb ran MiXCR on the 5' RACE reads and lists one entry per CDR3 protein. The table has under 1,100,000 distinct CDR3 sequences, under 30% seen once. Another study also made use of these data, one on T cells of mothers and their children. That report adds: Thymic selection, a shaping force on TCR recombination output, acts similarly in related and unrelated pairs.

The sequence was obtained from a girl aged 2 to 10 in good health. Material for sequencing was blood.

CDR3: CASSPPGSYNEQFF. CDR3 coding DNA: TGTGCCAGCAGCCCCCCCGGCTCCTACAATGAGCAGTTCTTC. The chain combines TRBV7-9 with TRBJ2-1; D is unclear. CDR3 length: 14 amino acids. The V end lost 5 bases, the J end lost 0 bases, and 8 bases lay between the germline ends. The germline V gene encodes CDR1 SEHNR and CDR2 FQNEAQ (reference sequence).